This T cell receptor beta chain was sequenced for a study of blood T cell repertoires in COVID-19. Turning to the study itself: Samples representing acute and convalescent COVID-19 were sourced from the United States, Italy and Spain. PBMCs, B-cell-depleted T cells, or T cells provided the cDNA or gDNA that made up the material.

This CDR3 is built from 13 residues. Germline CDR1 reads SGHTA; CDR2 reads FQGNSA. The V end was cut by 5 bases, the J end by 5 bases, with 12 bases between. Study processing details: Quantification of nucleated cells was approximated via reference gene primer amplification. Clones were read by immunoSEQ multiplex PCR, and TCRdb kept only the in-frame ones, dropping some. That table supplies the V and J calls and clone size; D and trimming were determined from the DNA. The table records approximately 210,000 clones, roughly 80% of them present only once. This rearrangement joins TRBV7-2 to TRBJ2-5, with D possibly TRBD1 on 5 matching bases. The sequence was obtained from an elderly woman with COVID-19, enrolled during active disease. Sequenced: peripheral blood. The CDR3 DNA is TGTGCCAGCAGCCCCGGACAAGTGGAGACCCAGTACTTC. It specifies CASSPGQVETQYF.